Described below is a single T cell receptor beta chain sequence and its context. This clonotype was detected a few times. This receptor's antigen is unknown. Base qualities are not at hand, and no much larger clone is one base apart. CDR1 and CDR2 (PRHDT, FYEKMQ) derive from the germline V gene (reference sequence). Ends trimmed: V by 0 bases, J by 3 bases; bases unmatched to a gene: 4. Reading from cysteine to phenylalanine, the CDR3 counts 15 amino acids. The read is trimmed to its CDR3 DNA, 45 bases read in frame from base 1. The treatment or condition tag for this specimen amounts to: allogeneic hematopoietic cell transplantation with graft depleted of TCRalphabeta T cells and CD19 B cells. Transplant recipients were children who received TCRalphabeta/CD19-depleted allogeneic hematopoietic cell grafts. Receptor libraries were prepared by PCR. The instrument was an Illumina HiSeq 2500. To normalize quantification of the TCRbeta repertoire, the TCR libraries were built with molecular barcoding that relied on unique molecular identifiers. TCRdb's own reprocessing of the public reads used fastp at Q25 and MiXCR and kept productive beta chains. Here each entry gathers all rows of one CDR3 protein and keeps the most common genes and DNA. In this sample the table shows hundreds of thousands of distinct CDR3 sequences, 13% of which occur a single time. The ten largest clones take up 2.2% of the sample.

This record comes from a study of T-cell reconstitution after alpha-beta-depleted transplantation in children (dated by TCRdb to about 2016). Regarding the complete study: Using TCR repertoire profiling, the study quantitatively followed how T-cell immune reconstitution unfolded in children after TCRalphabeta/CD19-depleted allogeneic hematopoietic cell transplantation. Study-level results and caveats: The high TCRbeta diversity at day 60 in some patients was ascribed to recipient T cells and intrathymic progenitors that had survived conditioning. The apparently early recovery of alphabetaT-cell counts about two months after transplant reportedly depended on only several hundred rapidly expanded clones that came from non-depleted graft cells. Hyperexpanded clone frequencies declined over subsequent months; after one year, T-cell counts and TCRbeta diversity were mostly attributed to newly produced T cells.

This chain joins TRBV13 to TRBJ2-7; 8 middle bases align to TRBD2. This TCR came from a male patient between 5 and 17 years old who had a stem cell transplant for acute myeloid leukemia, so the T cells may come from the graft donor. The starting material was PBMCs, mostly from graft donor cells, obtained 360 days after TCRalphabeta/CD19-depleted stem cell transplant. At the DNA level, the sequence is TGTGCCAGCAGCTTAGGACTAAGCGGGAGCTACGAGCAGTACTTC. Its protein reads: CASSLGLSGSYEQYF. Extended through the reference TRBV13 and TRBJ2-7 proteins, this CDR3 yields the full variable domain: AAGVIQSPRHLIKEKRETATLKCYPIPRHDTVYWYQQGPGQDPQFLISFYEKMQSDKGSIPDRFSAQQFSDYHSELNMSSLELGDSALYFCASSLGLSGSYEQYFGPGTRLTVT.